The source of this T cell receptor (beta chain) is a study of human T cells and chemical hapten exposure. On the study more broadly: Skin of the upper inner arm, 2 cm by 2 cm, received 2% DPC for sensitization.

Each CDR3 protein is one row after TCRdb ran MiXCR on the RACE reads. The sample contains approximately 73,000 distinct CDR3 sequences, 10% to 13% of which appear only once. Germline CDR1 reads LGHDT; CDR2 reads YNNKEL (reference sequence). The CDR3 is made up of 15 amino acids. V lost 2 bases and J lost 1, with 11 bases in between. As to this clonotype: The antigen is undetermined.

The time point: patch test 1, 2 weeks after DPC sensitization. The sample's treatment: therapeutic diphenylcyclopropenone sensitization with weekly scalp DPC. Alopecia patients deemed DPC-suitable, aged 18 to 70, excluding pregnancy. Total RNA was isolated from unfractionated whole blood. Study observations and caveats: TCRs above 1 in 1000 frequency did not change with DPC sensitization.

The sequence was obtained from a woman between 45 and 65 years old with alopecia areata. Some clones in this sample may be carry-over from other donors' samples. The sequenced sample was whole blood, obtained in connection with sensitization to the hapten diphenylcyclopropenone (DPC). The rearrangement links TRBV3-1 to TRBJ1-1, with D possibly being TRBD1 (6 bases). CDR3 in amino acids: CASSQSDRPNTEAFF. The DNA of the CDR3 is TGTGCCAGCAGCCAATCGGACAGACCGAACACTGAAGCTTTCTTT.